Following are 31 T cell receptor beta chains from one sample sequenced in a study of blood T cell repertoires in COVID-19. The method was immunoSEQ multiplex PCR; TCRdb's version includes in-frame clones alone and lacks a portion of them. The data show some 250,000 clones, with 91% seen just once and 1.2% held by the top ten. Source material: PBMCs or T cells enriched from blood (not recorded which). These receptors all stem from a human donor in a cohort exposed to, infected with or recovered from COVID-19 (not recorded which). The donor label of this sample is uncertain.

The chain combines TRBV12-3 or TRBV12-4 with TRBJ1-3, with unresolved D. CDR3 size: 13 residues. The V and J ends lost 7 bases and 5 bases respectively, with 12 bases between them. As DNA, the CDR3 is TGTGCCAGCAATTTCGGGGTTAGAAACACCATATATTTT. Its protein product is CASNFGVRNTIYF.

Written as DNA, the CDR3 is TGTGCCAGCTCCCCGGGACAGGGACAAAGTTCACCCCTCCACTTT. Protein: CASSPGQGQSSPLHF. The V and J genes are TRBV18 and TRBJ1-6; 9 positions agree with TRBD1. Germline trimming cut 6 bases from V and 9 bases from J; bases unmatched to any gene: 9. The CDR3 is made up of 15 amino acids. Germline V gives CDR1 KGHSH, CDR2 LQKENI.

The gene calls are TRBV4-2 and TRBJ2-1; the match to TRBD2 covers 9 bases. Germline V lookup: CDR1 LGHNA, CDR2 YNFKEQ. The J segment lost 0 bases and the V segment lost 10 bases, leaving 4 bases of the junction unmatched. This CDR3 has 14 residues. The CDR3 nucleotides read TGTGCCATCGGAGCGGGGGGCTCCTACAATGAGCAGTTCTTC. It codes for CAIGAGGSYNEQFF.

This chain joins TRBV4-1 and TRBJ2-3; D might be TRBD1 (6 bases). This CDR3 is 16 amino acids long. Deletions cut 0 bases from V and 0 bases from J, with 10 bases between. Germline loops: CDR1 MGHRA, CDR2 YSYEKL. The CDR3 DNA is TGCGCCAGCAGCCAAGATCACAGGGTGAGCACAGATACGCAGTATTTT. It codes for CASSQDHRVSTDTQYF.

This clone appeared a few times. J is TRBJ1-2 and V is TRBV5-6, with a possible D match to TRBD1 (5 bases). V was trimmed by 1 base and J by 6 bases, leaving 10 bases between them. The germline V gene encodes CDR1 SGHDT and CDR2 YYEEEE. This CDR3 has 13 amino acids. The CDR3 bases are TGTGCCAGCAGCTTGAGGCAGGGAAATGGCTACACCTTC. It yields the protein CASSLRQGNGYTF. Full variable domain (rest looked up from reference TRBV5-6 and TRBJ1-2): DAGVTQSPTHLIKTRGQQVTLRCSPKSGHDTVSWYQQALGQGPQFIFQYYEEEERQRGNFPDRFSGHQFPNYSSELNVNALLLGDSALYLCASSLRQGNGYTFGSGTRLTVV.

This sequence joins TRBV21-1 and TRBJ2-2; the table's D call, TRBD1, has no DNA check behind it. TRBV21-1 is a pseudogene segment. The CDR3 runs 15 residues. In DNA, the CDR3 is TGTGCCAGCAGCAAAGAGAACAGTTTAACCGGGGAGCTGTTTTTT. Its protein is CASSKENSLTGELFF.

DNA of the CDR3: TGTGCCAGCAGCTTAGGACTAGTAAGGGGGTATTTT. It yields the protein CASSLGLVRGYF. The J gene is TRBJ2-3, the V gene TRBV7-9, with D possibly being TRBD2 (6 bases). V was trimmed by 1 base and J by 14 bases, leaving 13 bases between them. The CDR3 has 12 residues. Per the germline V gene, CDR1 is SEHNR and CDR2 is FQNEAQ (reference sequence).

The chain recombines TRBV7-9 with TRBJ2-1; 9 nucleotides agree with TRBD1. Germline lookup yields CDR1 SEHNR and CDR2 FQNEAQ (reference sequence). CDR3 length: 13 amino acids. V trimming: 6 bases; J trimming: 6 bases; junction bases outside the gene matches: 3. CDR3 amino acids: CASRTGGGNEQFF. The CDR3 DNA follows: TGTGCCAGCAGGACAGGGGGTGGCAATGAGCAGTTCTTC.

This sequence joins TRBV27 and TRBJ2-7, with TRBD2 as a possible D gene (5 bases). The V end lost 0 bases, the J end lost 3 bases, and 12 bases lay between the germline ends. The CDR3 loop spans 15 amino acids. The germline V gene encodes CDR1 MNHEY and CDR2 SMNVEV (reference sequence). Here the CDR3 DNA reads TGTGCCAGCAGTTTATCGAAGCGGCCACGCTACGAGCAGTACTTC. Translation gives CASSLSKRPRYEQYF.

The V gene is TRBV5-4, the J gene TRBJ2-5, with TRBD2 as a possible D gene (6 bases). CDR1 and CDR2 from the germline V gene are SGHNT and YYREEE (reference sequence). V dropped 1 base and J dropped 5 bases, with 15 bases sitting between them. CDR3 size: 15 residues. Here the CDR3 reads CASSLPGVREETQYF. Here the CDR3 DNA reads TGTGCCAGCAGCTTGCCGGGGGTACGAGAGGAGACCCAGTACTTC.

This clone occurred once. The CDR3 region has the DNA TGCGCCAGCAGCCAAGGGCTAGGACTCTCAGTTGGGAACACCATATATTTT. This codes for CASSQGLGLSVGNTIYF. This sequence joins TRBV4-1 and TRBJ1-3, with unresolved D. The germline CDR1 and CDR2 sequences are MGHRA and YSYEKL. The V end was cut by 1 base, the J end by 7 bases, with 20 bases between. This CDR3 has 17 amino acids.

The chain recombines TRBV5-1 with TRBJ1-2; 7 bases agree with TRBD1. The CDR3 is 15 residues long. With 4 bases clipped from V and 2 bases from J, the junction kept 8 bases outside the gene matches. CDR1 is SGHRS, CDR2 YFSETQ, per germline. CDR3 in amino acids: CASSVQGPPNYGYTF. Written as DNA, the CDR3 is TGCGCCAGCAGCGTACAGGGGCCGCCCAACTATGGCTACACCTTC. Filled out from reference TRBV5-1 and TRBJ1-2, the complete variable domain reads KAGVTQTPRYLIKTRGQQVTLSCSPISGHRSVSWYQQTPGQGLQFLFEYFSETQRNKGNFPGRFSGRQFSNSRSEMNVSTLELGDSALYLCASSVQGPPNYGYTFGSGTRLTVV.

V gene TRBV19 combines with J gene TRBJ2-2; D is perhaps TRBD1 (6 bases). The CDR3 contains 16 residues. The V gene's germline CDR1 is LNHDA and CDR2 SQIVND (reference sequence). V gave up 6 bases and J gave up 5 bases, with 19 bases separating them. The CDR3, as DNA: TGTGCCAGTAGCCCTCCGGGACAAAGGTGGACCGGGGAGCTGTTTTTT. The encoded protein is CASSPPGQRWTGELFF.

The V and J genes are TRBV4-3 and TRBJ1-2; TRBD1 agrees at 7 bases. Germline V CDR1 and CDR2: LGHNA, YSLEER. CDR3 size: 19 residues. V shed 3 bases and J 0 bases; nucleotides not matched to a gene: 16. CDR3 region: CASSHIGVIPGTANYGYTF. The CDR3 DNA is TGCGCCAGCAGCCATATCGGCGTTATTCCCGGGACAGCTAACTATGGCTACACCTTC.

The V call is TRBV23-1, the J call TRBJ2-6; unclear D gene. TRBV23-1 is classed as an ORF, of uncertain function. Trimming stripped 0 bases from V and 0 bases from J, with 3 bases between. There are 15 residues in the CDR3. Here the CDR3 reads CASSQSNSGANVLTF. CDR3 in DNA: TGCGCCAGCAGTCAATCTAACTCTGGGGCCAACGTCCTGACTTTC.

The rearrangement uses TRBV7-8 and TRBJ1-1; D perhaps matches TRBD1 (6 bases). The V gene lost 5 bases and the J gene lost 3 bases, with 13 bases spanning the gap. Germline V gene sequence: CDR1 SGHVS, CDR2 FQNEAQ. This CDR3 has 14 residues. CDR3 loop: CASSAQQGYTEAFF. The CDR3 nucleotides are TGTGCCAGCAGCGCGCAACAGGGATACACTGAAGCTTTCTTT.

The CDR3 region has the DNA TGCGCCAGCAGCCGAGAAAGTACTAGCGGGGCGTTCCGCGAGCAGTACTTC. Its translation is CASSRESTSGAFREQYF. The chain combines TRBV4-1 with TRBJ2-7; 10 bases line up with TRBD2. After removal of 4 bases from V and 6 bases from J, the junction contained 15 bases not matched to a gene. The CDR3 covers 17 residues. CDR1 is MGHRA and CDR2 is YSYEKL in the germline V gene.

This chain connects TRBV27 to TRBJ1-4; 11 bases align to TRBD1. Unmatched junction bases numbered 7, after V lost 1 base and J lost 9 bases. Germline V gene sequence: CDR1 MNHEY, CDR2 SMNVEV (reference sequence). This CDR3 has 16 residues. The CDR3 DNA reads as TGTGCCAGCAGTTTATACACCGGGACAGGGGGTAAAAAACTGTTTTTT. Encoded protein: CASSLYTGTGGKKLFF.

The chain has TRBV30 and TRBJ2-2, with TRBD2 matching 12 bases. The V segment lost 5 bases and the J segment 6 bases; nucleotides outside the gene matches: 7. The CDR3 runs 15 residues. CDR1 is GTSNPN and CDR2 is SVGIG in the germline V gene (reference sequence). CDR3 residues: CAWQPGLAGAGELFF. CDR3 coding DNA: TGTGCCTGGCAACCGGGACTAGCGGGCGCCGGGGAGCTGTTTTTT.

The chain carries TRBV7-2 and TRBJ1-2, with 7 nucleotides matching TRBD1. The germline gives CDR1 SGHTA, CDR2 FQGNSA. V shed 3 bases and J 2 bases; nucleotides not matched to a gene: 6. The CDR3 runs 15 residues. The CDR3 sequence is CASSLSTGINYGYTF. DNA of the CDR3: TGTGCCAGCAGCTTGTCGACAGGGATAAACTATGGCTACACCTTC. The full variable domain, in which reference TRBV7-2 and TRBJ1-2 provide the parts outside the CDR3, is GAGVSQSPSNKVTEKGKDVELRCDPISGHTALYWYRQSLGQGLEFLIYFQGNSAPDKSGLPSDRFSAERTGGSVSTLTIQRTQQEDSAVYLCASSLSTGINYGYTFGSGTRLTVV.

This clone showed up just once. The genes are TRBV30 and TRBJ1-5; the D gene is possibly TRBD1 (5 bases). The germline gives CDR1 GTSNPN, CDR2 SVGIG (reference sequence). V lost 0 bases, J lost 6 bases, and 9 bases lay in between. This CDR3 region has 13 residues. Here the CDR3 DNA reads TGTGCCTGGAGTGTTTCAGGGATTCAGCCCCAGCATTTT. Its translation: CAWSVSGIQPQHF.

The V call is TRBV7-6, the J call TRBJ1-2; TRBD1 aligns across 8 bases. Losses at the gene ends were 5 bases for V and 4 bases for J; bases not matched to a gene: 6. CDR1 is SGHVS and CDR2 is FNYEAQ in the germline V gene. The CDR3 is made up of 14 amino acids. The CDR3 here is CASSPGTGFYGYTF. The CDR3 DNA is TGTGCCAGCAGCCCGGGGACAGGATTCTATGGCTACACCTTC.

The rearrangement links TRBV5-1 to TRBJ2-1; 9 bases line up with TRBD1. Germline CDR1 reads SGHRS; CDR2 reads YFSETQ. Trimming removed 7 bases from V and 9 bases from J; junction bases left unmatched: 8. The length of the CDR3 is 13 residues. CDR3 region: CASLTGGGGEQFF. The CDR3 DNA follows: TGCGCCAGCCTCACAGGGGGCGGCGGTGAGCAGTTCTTC.

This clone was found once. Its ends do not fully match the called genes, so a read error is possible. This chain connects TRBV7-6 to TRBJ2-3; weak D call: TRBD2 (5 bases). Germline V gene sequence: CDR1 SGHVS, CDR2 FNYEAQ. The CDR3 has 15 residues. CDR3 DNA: TGTGCCAGCAGCCCCACTAGACTGAGCAGAGATACGCAGTATTTT. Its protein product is CASSPTRLSRDTQYF.

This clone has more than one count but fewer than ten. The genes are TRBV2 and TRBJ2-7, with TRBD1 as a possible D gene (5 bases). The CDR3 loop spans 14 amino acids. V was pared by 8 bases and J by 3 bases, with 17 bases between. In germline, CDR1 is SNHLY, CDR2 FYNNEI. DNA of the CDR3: TGTGCCAGCGGGGTAGTTAGGGGTCTCTACGAGCAGTACTTC. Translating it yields CASGVVRGLYEQYF.

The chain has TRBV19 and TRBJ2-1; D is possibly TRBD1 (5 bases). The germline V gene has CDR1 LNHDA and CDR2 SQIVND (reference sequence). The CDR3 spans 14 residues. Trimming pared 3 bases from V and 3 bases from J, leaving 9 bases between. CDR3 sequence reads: CASSIRQGYNEQFF. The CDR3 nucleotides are TGTGCCAGTAGTATCCGGCAGGGCTACAATGAGCAGTTCTTC.

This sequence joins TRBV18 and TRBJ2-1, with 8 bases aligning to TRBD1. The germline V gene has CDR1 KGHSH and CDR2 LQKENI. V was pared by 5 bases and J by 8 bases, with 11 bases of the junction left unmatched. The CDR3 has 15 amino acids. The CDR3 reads CASSSQGTGFDEQFF. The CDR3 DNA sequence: TGTGCCAGCTCATCTCAGGGGACAGGCTTCGATGAGCAGTTCTTC.

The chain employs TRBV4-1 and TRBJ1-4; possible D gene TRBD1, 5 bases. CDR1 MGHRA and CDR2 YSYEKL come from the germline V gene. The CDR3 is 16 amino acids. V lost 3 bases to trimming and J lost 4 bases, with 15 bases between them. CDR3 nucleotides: TGCGCCAGCAGCCAGCCCACAGGACTAGGTAATGAAAAACTGTTTTTT. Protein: CASSQPTGLGNEKLFF.

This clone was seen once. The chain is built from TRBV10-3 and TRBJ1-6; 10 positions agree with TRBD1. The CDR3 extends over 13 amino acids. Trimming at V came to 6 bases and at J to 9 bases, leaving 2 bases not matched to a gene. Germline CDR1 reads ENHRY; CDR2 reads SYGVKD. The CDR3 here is CAIRDRGSSPLHF. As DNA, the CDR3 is TGTGCCATCAGGGACAGGGGGTCTTCACCCCTCCACTTT.

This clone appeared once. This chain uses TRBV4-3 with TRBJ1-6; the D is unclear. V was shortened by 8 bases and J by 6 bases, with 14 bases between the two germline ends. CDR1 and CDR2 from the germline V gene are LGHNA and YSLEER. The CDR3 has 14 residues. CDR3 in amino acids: CASRDAGVNSPLHF. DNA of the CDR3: TGCGCCAGCCGTGACGCGGGAGTTAATTCACCCCTCCACTTT.

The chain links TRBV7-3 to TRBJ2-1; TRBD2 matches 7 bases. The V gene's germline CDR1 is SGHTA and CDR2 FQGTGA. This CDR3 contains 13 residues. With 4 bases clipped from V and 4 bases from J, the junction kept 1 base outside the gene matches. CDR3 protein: CASSSGGYNEQFF. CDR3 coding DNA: TGTGCCAGCAGCTCCGGGGGGTACAATGAGCAGTTCTTC.